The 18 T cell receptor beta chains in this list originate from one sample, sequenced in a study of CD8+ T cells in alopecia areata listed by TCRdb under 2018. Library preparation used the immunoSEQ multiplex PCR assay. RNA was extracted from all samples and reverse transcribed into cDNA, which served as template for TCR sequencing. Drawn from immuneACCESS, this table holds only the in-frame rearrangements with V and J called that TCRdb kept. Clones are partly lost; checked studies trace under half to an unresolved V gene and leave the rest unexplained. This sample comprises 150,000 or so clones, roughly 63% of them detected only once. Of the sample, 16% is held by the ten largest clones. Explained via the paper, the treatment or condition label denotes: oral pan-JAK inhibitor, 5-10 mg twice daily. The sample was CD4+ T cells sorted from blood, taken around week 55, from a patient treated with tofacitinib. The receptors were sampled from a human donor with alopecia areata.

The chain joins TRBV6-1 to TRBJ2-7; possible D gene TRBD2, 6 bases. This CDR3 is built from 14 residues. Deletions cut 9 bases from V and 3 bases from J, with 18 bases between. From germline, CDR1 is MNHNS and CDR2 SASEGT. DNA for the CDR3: TGTGCCAGTCTCCAGGTCGGGGGTAGCTACGAGCAGTACTTC. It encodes CASLQVGGSYEQYF.

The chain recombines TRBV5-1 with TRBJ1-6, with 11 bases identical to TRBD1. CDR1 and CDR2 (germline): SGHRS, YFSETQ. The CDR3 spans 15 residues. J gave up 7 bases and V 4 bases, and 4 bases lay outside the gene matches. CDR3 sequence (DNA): TGCGCCAGCAGCACGGACAGGGGGCCCAATTCACCCCTCCACTTT. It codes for CASSTDRGPNSPLHF.

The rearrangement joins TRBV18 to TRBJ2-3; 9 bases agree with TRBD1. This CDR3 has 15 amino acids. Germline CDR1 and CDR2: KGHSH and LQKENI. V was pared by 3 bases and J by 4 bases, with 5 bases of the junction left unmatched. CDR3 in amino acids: CASSPWDRVSDTQYF. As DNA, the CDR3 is TGTGCCAGCTCACCCTGGGACAGGGTTTCAGATACGCAGTATTTT.

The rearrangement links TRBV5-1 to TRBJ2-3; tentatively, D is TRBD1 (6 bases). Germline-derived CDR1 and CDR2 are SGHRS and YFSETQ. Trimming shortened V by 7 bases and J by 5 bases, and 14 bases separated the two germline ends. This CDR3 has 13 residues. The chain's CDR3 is CASGQPSGDTQYF. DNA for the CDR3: TGCGCCAGCGGACAGCCCAGCGGAGATACGCAGTATTTT.

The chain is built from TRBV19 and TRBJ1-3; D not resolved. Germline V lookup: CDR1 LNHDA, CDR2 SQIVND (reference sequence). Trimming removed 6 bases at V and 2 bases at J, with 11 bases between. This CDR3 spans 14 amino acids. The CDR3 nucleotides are TGTGCCAGTAGCCTGGAGAGCGCTGGAAACACCATATATTTT. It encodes CASSLESAGNTIYF.

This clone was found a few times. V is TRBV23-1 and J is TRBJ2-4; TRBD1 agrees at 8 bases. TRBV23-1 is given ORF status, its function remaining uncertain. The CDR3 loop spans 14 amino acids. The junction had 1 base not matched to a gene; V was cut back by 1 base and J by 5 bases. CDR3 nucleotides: TGCGCCAGCAGTCAATGGACAGGGCAAAACATTCAGTACTTC. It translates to CASSQWTGQNIQYF.

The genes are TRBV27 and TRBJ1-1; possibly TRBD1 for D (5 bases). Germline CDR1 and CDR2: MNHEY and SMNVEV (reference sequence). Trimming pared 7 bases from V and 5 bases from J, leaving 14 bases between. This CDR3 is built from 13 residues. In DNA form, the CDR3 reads TGTGCCAGCACCTACAGACGGGGGACTGAAGCTTTCTTT. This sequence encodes CASTYRRGTEAFF.

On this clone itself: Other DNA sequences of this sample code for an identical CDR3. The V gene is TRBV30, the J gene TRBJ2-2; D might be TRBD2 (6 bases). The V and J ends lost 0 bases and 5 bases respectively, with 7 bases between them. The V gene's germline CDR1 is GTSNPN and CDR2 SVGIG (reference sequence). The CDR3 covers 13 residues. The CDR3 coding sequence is TGTGCCTGGAGTGTTGGAGGGACCGGGGAGCTGTTTTTT. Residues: CAWSVGGTGELFF.

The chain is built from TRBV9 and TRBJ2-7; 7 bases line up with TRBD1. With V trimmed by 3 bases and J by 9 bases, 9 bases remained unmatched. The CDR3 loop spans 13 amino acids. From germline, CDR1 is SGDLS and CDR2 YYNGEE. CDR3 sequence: CASSGRDSLVQYF. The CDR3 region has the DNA TGTGCCAGCAGCGGACGGGACAGCTTGGTGCAGTACTTC.

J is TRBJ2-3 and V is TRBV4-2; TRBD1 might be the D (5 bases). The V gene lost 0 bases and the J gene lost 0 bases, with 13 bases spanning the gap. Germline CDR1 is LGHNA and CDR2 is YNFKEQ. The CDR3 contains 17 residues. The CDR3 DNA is TGTGCCAGCAGCCAAGACCTGGGGCTAAGAAGCACAGATACGCAGTATTTT. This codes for CASSQDLGLRSTDTQYF.

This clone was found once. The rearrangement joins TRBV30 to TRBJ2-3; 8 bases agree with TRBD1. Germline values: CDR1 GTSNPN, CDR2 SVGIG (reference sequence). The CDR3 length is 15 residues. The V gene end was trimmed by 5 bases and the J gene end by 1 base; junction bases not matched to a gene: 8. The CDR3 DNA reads TGTGCCTGGGGTAGCAGGGGGCCGGGCACAGATACGCAGTATTTT. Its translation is CAWGSRGPGTDTQYF.

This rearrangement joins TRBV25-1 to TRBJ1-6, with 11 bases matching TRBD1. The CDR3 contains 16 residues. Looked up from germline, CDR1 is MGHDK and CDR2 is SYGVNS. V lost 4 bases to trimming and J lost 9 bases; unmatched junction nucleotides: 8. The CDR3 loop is CASSATDRGLGSPLHF. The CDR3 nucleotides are TGTGCCAGCAGTGCCACGGACAGGGGGCTGGGTTCACCCCTCCACTTT. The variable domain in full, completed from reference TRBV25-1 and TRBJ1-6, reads EADIYQTPRYLVIGTGKKITLECSQTMGHDKMYWYQQDPGMELHLIHYSYGVNSTEKGDLSSESTVSRIRTEHFPLTLESARPSHTSQYLCASSATDRGLGSPLHFGNGTRLTVT.

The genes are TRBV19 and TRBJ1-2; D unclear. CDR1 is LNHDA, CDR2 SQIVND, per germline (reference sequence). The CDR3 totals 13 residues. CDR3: CATRVTPNYGYTF. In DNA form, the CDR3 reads TGTGCGACGCGGGTGACACCGAACTATGGCTACACCTTC.

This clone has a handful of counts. CDR3 region: CAFLVGYEQYF. In DNA, the CDR3 is TGTGCCTTTCTAGTTGGATACGAGCAGTACTTC. This sequence joins TRBV30 and TRBJ2-7, with D uncertain. This CDR3 contains 11 residues. In germline, CDR1 is GTSNPN, CDR2 SVGIG (reference sequence). Trimming took 7 bases from V and 4 from J, leaving 11 bases between them. The complete variable domain, with remaining parts taken from reference TRBV30 and TRBJ2-7, reads SQTIHQWPATLVQPVGSPLSLECTVEGTSNPNLYWYRQAAGRGLQLLFYSVGIGQISSEVPQNLSASRPQDRQFILSSKKLLLSDSGFYLCAFLVGYEQYFGPGTRLTVT.

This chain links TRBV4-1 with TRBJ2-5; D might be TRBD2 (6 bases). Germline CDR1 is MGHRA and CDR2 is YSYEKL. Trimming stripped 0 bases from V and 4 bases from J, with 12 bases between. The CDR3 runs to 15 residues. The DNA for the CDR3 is TGCGCCAGCAGCCAAGAACGGCTAGCGCGAGAGACCCAGTACTTC. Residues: CASSQERLARETQYF.

The CDR3 DNA is TGTGCCAGCAGCTCAGACAGATCTAATGAAAAACTGTTTTTT. Its protein is CASSSDRSNEKLFF. The chain has TRBV9 and TRBJ1-4; tentative D call: TRBD1 (5 bases). The V and J ends lost 4 bases and 3 bases respectively, with 10 bases between them. Germline V gene data show CDR1 as SGDLS and CDR2 as YYNGEE. This CDR3 comprises 14 residues.

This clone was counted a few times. The CDR3 protein is CASTNSRSYEQYF. CDR3 sequence (DNA): TGTGCCAGCACCAACTCCCGTTCCTACGAGCAGTACTTC. The V gene is TRBV6-5, the J gene TRBJ2-7; no clear D. Germline values: CDR1 MNHEY, CDR2 SVGAGI. V lost 7 bases and J lost 1, with 11 bases in between. This CDR3 is 13 amino acids long.

CDR3 bases: TGCAGCGTTGTCGGCCCCTACGAGCAGTACTTC. This sequence encodes CSVVGPYEQYF. The chain has TRBV29-1 and TRBJ2-7; D uncertain. Germline loops: CDR1 SQVTM, CDR2 ANQGSEA. The CDR3 has 11 amino acids. V dropped 4 bases and J dropped 2 bases, with 6 bases sitting between them.